This T cell receptor beta chain is drawn from a study of OX40 agonist ivuxolimab in advanced cancers. Clones were read by immunoSEQ multiplex PCR, and TCRdb kept only the in-frame ones, dropping some. The table records fewer than 90,000 clones, 85% of them present only once. Germline trimming cut 8 bases from V and 8 bases from J; bases unmatched to any gene: 13. Germline V lookup: CDR1 MDHEN, CDR2 SYDVKM. This CDR3 region has 14 residues. The rearrangement joins TRBV28 to TRBJ1-2, with TRBD1 identical over 8 bases. The sequencing here drew on CD4+ or CD8+ T cells sorted from blood, taken in a trial of the OX40 agonist ivuxolimab. The TCR sequence derives from an adult with an advanced solid tumor such as melanoma, head and neck, liver or kidney cancer. Written as DNA, the CDR3 is TGTGCCAGCTACCGGACAGGGCTAAGAGGGGGCTACACCTTC. It is translated as CASYRTGLRGGYTF.